This TCR beta chain was captured by sequencing in a study of vaccination effects on CD4 cells after COVID-19. The wider study: Following the second dose by a median of 72 days, the post-vaccine samples were obtained.

The ViraFEST assay expanded antigen-specific CD4+ T cells with viral peptide pools before sequencing. Researchers isolated CD4+ T cells once 9 to 11 days of culture had elapsed. The vaccine given was either BNT162b2 or mRNA-1273, in two doses. Assay: immunoSEQ multiplex PCR; the TCRdb copy retains only in-frame clones and omits some. The table lists over 50,000 clones, about 80% of them singletons. Germline V gives CDR1 MNHEY, CDR2 SVGAGI. Trimming took 0 bases from V and 2 from J, leaving 11 bases between them. The CDR3 extends over 16 amino acids. With regard to this clone: Its antigen is not identified.

The TCR was taken from a human donor who received a COVID-19 vaccine. The V call is TRBV6-5, the J call TRBJ2-4; the D gene is possibly TRBD1 (6 bases). The input for sequencing was CD4+ T cells from PBMCs cultured with HCoV-229E spike peptides, taken after COVID-19 vaccination. This chain's CDR3 is CASSYSLTGSKNIQYF. The CDR3 DNA reads as TGTGCCAGCAGTTACTCGTTAACAGGGTCCAAAAACATTCAGTACTTC.